A single sample gave rise to the 26 T cell receptor beta chains below, sequenced in a study of Graves' ophthalmopathy and Graves' hyperthyroidism. RNA transcripts yielded amplified TCR beta CDR3 regions. First-round RT-PCR used HTBI primers; second-round multiplex PCR followed. In TCRdb, the multiplex PCR reads were re-called with MiXCR into one record per CDR3 protein. The sample holds nearly 400,000 distinct CDR3 sequences, 15% to 20% seen once. Sequenced sample: peripheral blood. These receptors all come from a woman aged 18-35 years with Graves' ophthalmopathy.

This clonotype was picked up many times. V usage is TRBV24-1 and J usage is TRBJ2-7, with no clear D. V was shortened by 5 bases and J by 5 bases, with 9 bases between the two germline ends. CDR3 length equals 12 residues. The V gene's germline CDR1 is KGHDR and CDR2 SFDVKD. This CDR3 is CATSGAAHEQYF. In DNA, the CDR3 is TGTGCCACCAGTGGGGCCGCCCACGAGCAGTACTTC.

The chain has TRBV18 and TRBJ1-1, with 8 nucleotides matching TRBD1. Per the germline V gene, CDR1 is KGHSH and CDR2 is LQKENI. The V gene end was trimmed by 2 bases and the J gene end by 0 bases; junction bases not matched to a gene: 8. The CDR3 runs 17 residues. As DNA, the CDR3 is TGTGCCAGCTCACCAAGTGCAGGACAGGGCTTGAACACTGAAGCTTTCTTT. Translated: CASSPSAGQGLNTEAFF.

The sample holds many counts of this clonotype. The chain combines TRBV15 with TRBJ2-5, with 8 positions matching TRBD1. V shed 1 base and J 5 bases; nucleotides not matched to a gene: 6. This CDR3 has 15 residues. From germline, CDR1 is LNHNV and CDR2 YYDKDF (reference sequence). CDR3 loop: CATSRAGGRGETQYF. The CDR3 nucleotides are TGTGCCACCAGCAGAGCAGGGGGCCGAGGGGAGACCCAGTACTTC.

This clonotype was seen many times. This rearrangement joins TRBV28 to TRBJ2-7; 9 nucleotides align to TRBD2. This CDR3 contains 17 residues. CDR1 and CDR2 (germline): MDHEN, SYDVKM. Trimming took 2 bases from V and 3 from J; bases not matched to a gene: 11. CDR3 sequence reads: CASSLGASGKIVYEQYF. The CDR3 nucleotides read TGTGCCAGCAGTTTAGGGGCTAGCGGGAAAATCGTCTACGAGCAGTACTTC.

This clonotype was counted many times. CDR3 sequence reads: CASSPFHRASFLAKNIQYF. CDR3 sequence (DNA): TGTGCCAGCAGCCCCTTTCACCGGGCTAGTTTTCTAGCCAAAAACATTCAGTACTTC. This chain links TRBV6-2 or TRBV6-3 with TRBJ2-4, with D uncertain. V lost 6 bases to trimming and J lost 0 bases, with 24 bases between them. The CDR3 totals 19 residues. Germline V CDR1 and CDR2: MNHEY, SVGEGT.

This clonotype showed up many times. The chain couples TRBV15 to TRBJ2-7, with 7 bases that match TRBD1. Germline V gene sequence: CDR1 LNHNV, CDR2 YYDKDF (reference sequence). CDR3 size: 15 residues. With V trimmed by 3 bases and J by 3 bases, 8 bases remained unmatched. CDR3 region: CATSRTGAGGYEQYF. CDR3 coding DNA: TGTGCCACCAGCAGGACCGGGGCAGGGGGCTACGAGCAGTACTTC.

The chain joins TRBV28 to TRBJ1-5; a possible D gene is TRBD1 (5 bases). There are 16 residues in the CDR3. V was trimmed by 3 bases and J by 0 bases, leaving 12 bases between them. The germline V gene has CDR1 MDHEN and CDR2 SYDVKM. The CDR3 sequence is CASSFVQGDSNQPQHF. The CDR3 nucleotides are TGTGCCAGCAGTTTCGTCCAGGGTGATAGCAATCAGCCCCAGCATTTT.

This clonotype was detected many times. This chain links TRBV6-5 with TRBJ1-6; D is ambiguous. V shed 2 bases and J shed 9 bases, with 8 bases lying between them. The CDR3 loop spans 13 amino acids. Germline CDR1 is MNHEY and CDR2 is SVGAGI. This chain's CDR3 is CASSYTNLSPLHF. The CDR3 DNA is TGTGCCAGCAGTTACACCAATCTTTCACCCCTCCACTTT.

This clonotype occurred many times. The J gene is TRBJ1-3, the V gene TRBV4-3, with 7 bases that match TRBD1. Trimming cost V 6 bases and J 4 bases; bases outside gene matches: 15. The germline gives CDR1 LGHNA, CDR2 YSLEER. The CDR3 spans 17 residues. CDR3 region: CASSHSSGTVGGNTIYF. In DNA form, the CDR3 reads TGCGCCAGCAGTCATTCCTCCGGGACAGTTGGGGGAAACACCATATATTTT.

This clonotype was counted ten times or more. V usage is TRBV2 and J usage is TRBJ1-5; maybe TRBD1 (6 bases). The V end was cut by 5 bases, the J end by 8 bases, with 16 bases between. The germline CDR1 and CDR2 sequences are SNHLY and FYNNEI. CDR3 length: 14 residues. The CDR3 is CASSLQGLREPQHF. CDR3 nucleotides: TGTGCCAGCAGTCTTCAGGGGCTGCGCGAGCCCCAGCATTTT.

This clonotype was detected many times. The J gene is TRBJ1-5, the V gene TRBV19, with D possibly TRBD1 on 5 matching bases. This CDR3 region has 16 residues. Germline values: CDR1 LNHDA, CDR2 SQIVND (reference sequence). Trimming took off 3 bases at V and 4 bases at J, with 16 bases between the two ends. CDR3: CASSIPTGAVNQPQHF. The CDR3 region has the DNA TGTGCCAGTAGTATTCCGACCGGGGCAGTTAATCAGCCCCAGCATTTT.

This clonotype was recorded many times. The V gene is TRBV28, the J gene TRBJ2-7; D call uncertain. The CDR3 is 11 residues long. V was shortened by 3 bases and J by 7 bases, with 7 bases between the two germline ends. CDR1 and CDR2 (germline): MDHEN, SYDVKM. CDR3 loop: CASSFFGEQYF. In DNA form, the CDR3 reads TGTGCCAGCAGTTTCTTTGGTGAGCAGTACTTC.

V usage is TRBV5-6 and J usage is TRBJ2-7, with a tentative D call TRBD2 (5 bases). This CDR3 comprises 13 residues. The V gene lost 3 bases and the J gene lost 7 bases, with 14 bases spanning the gap. Per germline, CDR1 SGHDT and CDR2 YYEEEE. CDR3 sequence (DNA): TGTGCCAGCAGCTCGAGGGCGGGTCGGGAGCAGTACTTC. Its protein product is CASSSRAGREQYF.

The chain carries TRBV6-1 and TRBJ1-1; D is possibly TRBD1 (6 bases). The CDR3 has 14 amino acids. V was clipped by 8 bases and J by 3 bases, with 16 bases between them. Germline CDR1 is MNHNS and CDR2 is SASEGT. The CDR3 DNA sequence: TGTGCCAGCTTGGCCACACAGGGATACACTGAAGCTTTCTTT. Translating gives CASLATQGYTEAFF.

This clonotype appeared many times. The chain recombines TRBV19 with TRBJ1-1; 8 nucleotides line up with TRBD1. The germline gives CDR1 LNHDA, CDR2 SQIVND (reference sequence). This CDR3 is 12 amino acids long. J was trimmed by 7 bases and V by 10 bases; bases with no gene match: 8. CDR3 nucleotides: TGTGCCACCGGACAGGGAATAAGTGAAGCTTTCTTT. Translated, it gives CATGQGISEAFF.

A note on this clonotype: Its ends do not fully match the called genes, so a read error is possible. The chain uses TRBV18 and TRBJ2-5, with 10 bases fitting TRBD1. Germline V lookup: CDR1 KGHSH, CDR2 LQKENI. There are 16 residues in the CDR3. The CDR3 region is CAGSETSGTGEETQYF. CDR3 nucleotides: TGTGCCGGCTCAGAAACTTCCGGGACAGGGGAGGAGACCCAGTACTTC.

This clonotype occurred many times. The chain couples TRBV3-1 to TRBJ1-5, with D perhaps matching TRBD1 (6 bases). V was pared by 8 bases and J by 4 bases, with 12 bases between. CDR1 and CDR2 from the germline V gene are LGHDT and YNNKEL (reference sequence). The CDR3 is made up of 13 amino acids. The CDR3, as DNA: TGTGCCAGCTCAGACAGGCTGAATCAGCCCCAGCATTTT. It encodes CASSDRLNQPQHF.

The V gene is TRBV6-5, the J gene TRBJ2-2; no clear D gene. CDR1 and CDR2 from the germline V gene are MNHEY and SVGAGI. The CDR3 contains 14 residues. The V and J ends lost 0 bases and 4 bases respectively, with 6 bases between them. The DNA for the CDR3 is TGTGCCAGCAGTTACTCTGGGCTCACCGGGGAGCTGTTTTTT. Its translation is CASSYSGLTGELFF.

The sample holds many counts of this clonotype. The gene calls are TRBV6-1 and TRBJ1-1, with D tentatively TRBD1 (6 bases). The germline V and J ends were trimmed by 6 bases and 5 bases, with 22 bases remaining between them. CDR1 is MNHNS and CDR2 is SASEGT in the germline V gene. This CDR3 has 16 residues. The CDR3 DNA is TGTGCCAGCAGCCCAAGGGGGGGGATTTTAGGAACTGAAGCTTTCTTT. Amino acids: CASSPRGGILGTEAFF.

This clonotype was observed many times. The chain uses TRBV15 and TRBJ2-7; 9 bases are a match to TRBD2. V lost 1 base and J lost 0; bases outside the gene matches: 1. The CDR3 length is 15 residues. CDR1 is LNHNV and CDR2 is YYDKDF in the germline V gene (reference sequence). The CDR3 loop reads CATSRVAGASYEQYF. CDR3 DNA sequence: TGTGCCACCAGCAGAGTAGCGGGGGCCTCCTACGAGCAGTACTTC.

This clonotype was counted at least ten times. The chain combines TRBV10-3 with TRBJ1-1; maybe TRBD1 (5 bases). Germline loops: CDR1 ENHRY, CDR2 SYGVKD. This CDR3 comprises 15 residues. V was clipped by 4 bases and J by 2 bases, with 14 bases between them. This CDR3 reads CAISGGTVSNTEAFF. The CDR3 DNA sequence: TGTGCCATCAGTGGGGGGACGGTTTCAAACACTGAAGCTTTCTTT.

Many counts were recorded for this clonotype. The chain links TRBV27 to TRBJ2-7; a possible D gene is TRBD1 (5 bases). The CDR3 runs 15 residues. The V gene lost 8 bases and the J gene lost 0 bases, with 17 bases spanning the gap. CDR1 and CDR2 from the germline V gene are MNHEY and SMNVEV (reference sequence). The CDR3 nucleotides are TGTGCCAGCTACGACCGCAGGGTAAGCTCCTACGAGCAGTACTTC. Amino acid sequence: CASYDRRVSSYEQYF.

This clonotype was detected ten times or more. The CDR3 DNA sequence: TGTGCCAGCAGCCACTCCCGGGGCTACACCTTC. Translated, it gives CASSHSRGYTF. This chain connects TRBV7-2 to TRBJ1-2; D is unresolved. V gave up 5 bases and J gave up 8 bases, with 9 bases separating them. CDR3 length: 11 amino acids. Germline V gene data show CDR1 as SGHTA and CDR2 as FQGNSA.

This clonotype was recorded at least ten times. This chain links TRBV19 with TRBJ1-5; D is ambiguous. Germline V gives CDR1 LNHDA, CDR2 SQIVND (reference sequence). The CDR3 covers 17 residues. Trimming took 6 bases from V and 4 from J, leaving 22 bases between them. DNA for the CDR3: TGTGCCAGTAGCCCGATCCTGGGAGGAACAGATAATCAGCCCCAGCATTTT. This encodes CASSPILGGTDNQPQHF. Combining the CDR3 with reference TRBV19 and TRBJ1-5 gives the whole variable domain DGGITQSPKYLFRKEGQNVTLSCEQNLNHDAMYWYRQDPGQGLRLIYYSQIVNDFQKGDIAEGYSVSREKKESFPLTVTSAQKNPTAFYLCASSPILGGTDNQPQHFGDGTRLSIL.

This clonotype was counted only a few times. The chain carries TRBV19 and TRBJ1-5; D gene unclear. This CDR3 region has 13 residues. Germline V gives CDR1 LNHDA, CDR2 SQIVND (reference sequence). Trimming pared 6 bases from V and 0 bases from J, leaving 6 bases between. Here the CDR3 DNA reads TGTGCCAGTAGAAGCTATAGCAATCAGCCCCAGCATTTT. Its protein product is CASRSYSNQPQHF.

This clonotype appeared many times. This chain links TRBV6-2 or TRBV6-3 with TRBJ2-7; D gene uncertain. The V gene's germline CDR1 is MNHEY and CDR2 SVGEGT. With 2 bases removed from V and 5 bases from J, the gap between germline ends came to 16 bases. This CDR3 is 15 amino acids long. CDR3: CASSYPTGWSDEQYF. Written as DNA, the CDR3 is TGTGCCAGCAGTTACCCCACCGGGTGGAGCGACGAGCAGTACTTC.